The 20 T cell receptor beta chains listed next were all sequenced from one sample in a study of CD8 T cells in ankylosing spondylitis. Using its own MiXCR run on the 5' RACE reads, TCRdb lists one record per CDR3 protein. Found here are around 30,000 distinct CDR3 sequences, over 12% of them singletons; the top ten hold approximately 40%. The source material was blood. These receptors were collected from a male donor with ankylosing spondylitis or in good health (not recorded which).

The chain carries TRBV9 and TRBJ2-1, with D perhaps TRBD2 (5 bases). Trimming cost V 0 bases and J 0 bases, with 7 bases left between them. Germline assignment: CDR1 SGDLS and CDR2 YYNGEE. The CDR3 sequence is 15 residues long. The CDR3 loop reads CASSVAEASYNEQFF. The CDR3 nucleotides read TGTGCCAGCAGCGTAGCGGAGGCCTCCTACAATGAGCAGTTCTTC.

This clonotype was detected only a few times. V and J are TRBV20-1 and TRBJ2-3, with TRBD2 matching over 10 bases. The germline gives CDR1 DFQATT, CDR2 SNEGSKA (reference sequence). Trimming took 6 bases from V and 0 from J; bases not matched to a gene: 6. The CDR3 covers 15 residues. The DNA of the CDR3 is TGCAGTGCGCCTAGCGGGAGACCTAGCACAGATACGCAGTATTTT. Translated: CSAPSGRPSTDTQYF.

There are many counts of this clonotype. This chain links TRBV20-1 with TRBJ1-5; D gene uncertain. The CDR3 spans 13 residues. The germline V gene has CDR1 DFQATT and CDR2 SNEGSKA (reference sequence). Trimming removed 1 base at V and 7 bases at J, with 11 bases between. DNA of the CDR3: TGCAGTGCTAGAGCGGCGGGGATCCAGCCCCAGCATTTT. Encoded protein: CSARAAGIQPQHF.

This clonotype has more than one count but fewer than ten. This sequence joins TRBV7-8 and TRBJ2-7; 7 bases are a match to TRBD1. Germline CDR1 is SGHVS and CDR2 is FQNEAQ. This CDR3 is 14 amino acids long. Unmatched junction bases numbered 4, after V lost 3 bases and J lost 2 bases. CDR3 amino acids: CASSLRGPTYEQYV. The CDR3 nucleotides are TGTGCCAGCAGCTTGAGGGGGCCGACCTACGAGCAGTACGTC.

This clonotype occurred a few times. The genes are TRBV7-3 and TRBJ2-1; D is unclear. Deletions cut 5 bases from V and 8 bases from J, with 19 bases between. The CDR3 is 15 amino acids. Germline V gene lookup returns CDR1 SGHTA and CDR2 FQGTGA. The CDR3 region has the DNA TGTGCCAGCAGCAGCCCCGGTTTAGGGATCGATGAGCAGTTCTTC. Its protein product is CASSSPGLGIDEQFF.

The gene calls are TRBV7-2 and TRBJ2-5; D not certain. The CDR3 consists of 12 residues. V shed 5 bases and J shed 6 bases, with 10 bases lying between them. Germline values: CDR1 SGHTA, CDR2 FQGNSA. CDR3: CASSPTRQTQYF. DNA of the CDR3: TGTGCCAGCAGCCCCACTCGGCAGACCCAGTACTTC.

V usage is TRBV7-3 and J usage is TRBJ2-2; the D call may be TRBD1 or TRBD2 (6 bases each). Trimming shortened V by 2 bases and J by 5 bases, and 15 bases separated the two germline ends. CDR3 length: 16 amino acids. The V gene's germline CDR1 is SGHTA and CDR2 FQGTGA. For the CDR3, the DNA is TGTGCCAGCAGCTTACGAAATTGGGGGGCGACCGGGGAGCTGTTTTTT. Its protein product is CASSLRNWGATGELFF.

This clonotype was observed a few times. The CDR3, as DNA: TGCGCCAGCAGTACAGGGTTGGGCAATCAGCCCCAGCATTTT. It encodes CASSTGLGNQPQHF. The chain recombines TRBV4-3 with TRBJ1-5, with D possibly matching TRBD1 (6 bases). V lost 6 bases and J lost 2, with 11 bases in between. The V gene's germline CDR1 is LGHNA and CDR2 YSLEER. The length of the CDR3 is 14 residues.

This clonotype was detected a few times. The V call is TRBV29-1, the J call TRBJ2-1, with a weak D call TRBD1 (6 bases). Germline V gene data show CDR1 as SQVTM and CDR2 as ANQGSEA. This CDR3 is built from 10 residues. V was trimmed by 6 bases and J by 9 bases, leaving 9 bases between them. This chain's CDR3 is CSVRGLEQFF. DNA of the CDR3: TGCAGCGTCAGGGGCCTTGAGCAGTTCTTC.

The chain joins TRBV6-2 or TRBV6-3 to TRBJ2-7; D uncertain. Germline CDR1 MNHEY, CDR2 SVGEGT. V was trimmed by 3 bases and J by 4 bases, leaving 10 bases between them. The CDR3 is made up of 13 amino acids. The CDR3: CASSYLVPYEQYF. As DNA, the CDR3 is TGTGCCAGCAGTTATCTCGTCCCATACGAGCAGTACTTC.

This clonotype was observed a few times. The V call is TRBV15, the J call TRBJ2-2; 7 bases are shared with TRBD1. Germline V gives CDR1 LNHNV, CDR2 YYDKDF (reference sequence). The CDR3 runs to 13 residues. After removal of 6 bases from V and 4 bases from J, the junction contained 2 bases not matched to a gene. The CDR3 DNA reads as TGTGCCACCAGGACAGGGACCACCGGGGAGCTGTTTTTT. This translates into CATRTGTTGELFF.

A few counts support this clonotype. This chain joins TRBV4-2 and TRBJ2-2; no definite D call. This CDR3 spans 14 amino acids. Trimming cost V 1 base and J 6 bases, with 9 bases left between them. From germline, CDR1 is LGHNA and CDR2 YNFKEQ. The CDR3 DNA is TGTGCCAGCAGCCAAGTAATGTCGTCCGGGGAGCTGTTTTTT. Translation: CASSQVMSSGELFF.

This clonotype was observed at least ten times. V usage is TRBV7-2 and J usage is TRBJ2-1; TRBD1 is a possible D gene (6 bases). The CDR3 is 15 residues long. Per the germline V gene, CDR1 is SGHTA and CDR2 is FQGNSA. V lost 5 bases and J lost 7, with 18 bases in between. CDR3 sequence reads: CASSIDRYPRNEQFF. The CDR3 DNA reads TGTGCCAGCAGCATAGACAGGTACCCAAGGAATGAGCAGTTCTTC.

This clonotype was counted between two and nine times. CDR3 DNA sequence: TGTGCCAGCAGCTTAGGCGCCGGGACTCAAGGGCCTGGAAACACCATATATTTT. Its translation: CASSLGAGTQGPGNTIYF. The chain carries TRBV7-2 and TRBJ1-3, with D possibly being TRBD1 (5 bases). V was shortened by 1 base and J by 2 bases, with 18 bases between the two germline ends. Germline CDR1 reads SGHTA; CDR2 reads FQGNSA. The CDR3 spans 18 residues.

There are a few counts of this clonotype. This chain links TRBV7-2 with TRBJ2-2; unclear D gene. CDR1 SGHTA and CDR2 FQGNSA come from the germline V gene. V was pared by 2 bases and J by 0 bases, with 10 bases between. The CDR3 runs to 16 residues. CDR3 sequence (DNA): TGTGCCAGCAGCTTATATCCGGAACCGAACACCGGGGAGCTGTTTTTT. Its translation is CASSLYPEPNTGELFF.

The V gene is TRBV7-8, the J gene TRBJ2-7; D is possibly TRBD1 (5 bases). Trimming left V 2 bases short and J 2 bases short, with 16 bases between. This CDR3 comprises 16 residues. In germline, CDR1 is SGHVS, CDR2 FQNEAQ. CDR3 sequence (DNA): TGTGCCAGCAGCTTATCGGGTGGCAGGACAACCTACGAGCAGTACGTC. Amino acids: CASSLSGGRTTYEQYV.

This rearrangement joins TRBV15 to TRBJ2-7; no definite D call. Germline loops: CDR1 LNHNV, CDR2 YYDKDF (reference sequence). This CDR3 region has 12 residues. The germline V and J ends were trimmed by 3 bases and 3 bases, with 6 bases remaining between them. CDR3 nucleotide sequence: TGTGCCACCAGCAGGGGCTTCTACGAGCAGTACTTC. Its protein is CATSRGFYEQYF.

This chain joins TRBV12-3 or TRBV12-4 and TRBJ2-2; D possibly corresponds to TRBD1 (6 bases). This CDR3 is 14 amino acids long. The V end lost 2 bases, the J end lost 8 bases, and 12 bases lay between the germline ends. The CDR3 nucleotides read TGTGCCAGCAGTTTAAGGGGGTGGGGAGGGGAGCTGTTTTTT. Protein product: CASSLRGWGGELFF.

This clonotype was seen only a few times. The V and J genes are TRBV6-5 and TRBJ2-2; possibly TRBD2 for D (6 bases). This CDR3 spans 14 amino acids. CDR1 and CDR2 (germline): MNHEY, SVGAGI. V was trimmed by 0 bases and J by 5 bases, leaving 7 bases between them. In DNA form, the CDR3 reads TGTGCCAGCAGTTACTCGGAGGGAACCGGGGAGCTGTTTTTT. It encodes CASSYSEGTGELFF.

This clonotype was counted between two and nine times. The gene calls are TRBV7-8 and TRBJ2-2; perhaps D is TRBD1 or TRBD2 (6 bases each). The germline V gene encodes CDR1 SGHVS and CDR2 FQNEAQ. The V end lost 3 bases, the J end lost 1 base, and 12 bases lay between the germline ends. This CDR3 contains 16 residues. The CDR3, as DNA: TGTGCCAGCAGCTTGACAGGAGGGTTGAACACCGGGGAGCTGTTTTTT. Encoded protein: CASSLTGGLNTGELFF.